These 16 T cell receptor beta chains were all obtained from the same sample, sequenced in a study of T cells in Graves' hyperthyroidism and ophthalmopathy. Amplification of TCR beta CDR3 regions was performed using RNA transcripts as template. The primer set for the first-round RT-PCR of the TCR CDR3 was HTBI. TCRdb itself ran the multiplex PCR reads through MiXCR, one entry per CDR3 protein. The table shows approximately 400,000 distinct CDR3 sequences, with 14% occurring only once. The sequenced material came from blood. The origin of the receptors is a woman in her twenties or thirties with Graves' ophthalmopathy.

Note on this clonotype: This may be a read error, as it is one base from a much larger clone. The CDR3 ends on some other residue instead of the conserved phenylalanine or tryptophan, so this is likely a read error. The rearrangement joins TRBV6-1 to TRBJ2-7, with TRBD1 identical over 7 bases. Per the germline V gene, CDR1 is MNHNS and CDR2 is SASEGT. Germline trimming cut 4 bases from V and 1 base from J; bases unmatched to any gene: 4. The CDR3 has 14 residues. CDR3 nucleotide sequence: TGTGCCAGCAGTGTGGACAGGCTTTCCTACGAGCAGTACTCC. Its translation is CASSVDRLSYEQYS.

This clonotype was counted many times. This chain connects TRBV20-1 to TRBJ2-5; TRBD1 is a possible D gene (6 bases). Germline V gene lookup returns CDR1 DFQATT and CDR2 SNEGSKA (reference sequence). The germline V and J ends were trimmed by 5 bases and 5 bases, with 21 bases remaining between them. The CDR3 runs 15 residues. CDR3 DNA sequence: TGCAGTGCTCACAAATCCGAGACAGGCGGGGAGACCCAGTACTTC. Its translation is CSAHKSETGGETQYF.

This clonotype has a count of ten or more. This chain uses TRBV7-3 with TRBJ2-1; D is undetermined. CDR3 length: 13 amino acids. V was shortened by 6 bases and J by 6 bases, with 12 bases between the two germline ends. Germline V CDR1 and CDR2: SGHTA, FQGTGA. CDR3 loop: CASSYTSGNEQFF. CDR3 sequence (DNA): TGTGCCAGCAGTTACACATCAGGCAATGAGCAGTTCTTC.

In this sample, this clonotype turned up many times. The chain recombines TRBV18 with TRBJ2-2; 7 positions agree with TRBD1. The CDR3 runs 13 residues. Germline values: CDR1 KGHSH, CDR2 LQKENI. The V and J ends lost 6 bases and 7 bases, in that order; junction bases with no gene match: 5. The CDR3 nucleotides read TGTGCCAGCTCGTCCGACAGGGTCGGGGAGCTGTTTTTT. Its translation is CASSSDRVGELFF.

As concerns this clonotype: This may be a read error, as it is one base from a much larger clone. This chain links TRBV7-2 with TRBJ1-1, with D possibly being TRBD1 (5 bases). This CDR3 comprises 17 residues. CDR1 and CDR2 (germline): SGHTA, FQGNSA. DNA of the CDR3: TGTGCCAGCAGCCCCCCGGGGGGGGGTGGGGGGAACACTGGAGCTTTCTTT. It is translated as CASSPPGGGGGNTGAFF.

The table lists this clonotype with a few counts. The CDR3 sequence is CASSLNRDSHYEQYF. CDR3 DNA sequence: TGTGCCAGCAGCTTAAACCGGGACTCCCACTACGAGCAGTACTTC. The chain is built from TRBV7-6 and TRBJ2-7, with D possibly being TRBD2 (6 bases). This CDR3 is 15 amino acids long. Trimming took 2 bases from V and 3 from J, leaving 14 bases between them. Germline V gene sequence: CDR1 SGHVS, CDR2 FNYEAQ.

This clonotype was counted many times. The gene calls are TRBV20-1 and TRBJ1-4, with unresolved D. CDR3 length: 12 residues. The V and J ends lost 6 bases and 7 bases respectively, with 12 bases between them. CDR1 and CDR2 from the germline V gene are DFQATT and SNEGSKA (reference sequence). The DNA of the CDR3 is TGCAGTGCCCGACTCGGTAGTGAAAAACTGTTTTTT. This encodes CSARLGSEKLFF.

At least ten counts were recorded for this clonotype. The chain couples TRBV3-1 to TRBJ2-5; 10 bases are shared with TRBD2. CDR3 size: 17 residues. V was clipped by 1 base and J by 4 bases; unmatched bases: 9. CDR1 is LGHDT, CDR2 YNNKEL, per germline (reference sequence). The CDR3 is CASSQVWSGGGRETQYF. Here the CDR3 DNA reads TGTGCCAGCAGCCAAGTGTGGAGCGGGGGGGGCCGAGAGACCCAGTACTTC.

The table lists this clonotype with many counts. The chain recombines TRBV5-1 with TRBJ1-2; D gene uncertain. The germline CDR1 and CDR2 sequences are SGHRS and YFSETQ. The CDR3 runs 15 residues. The germline V and J ends were trimmed by 0 bases and 2 bases, with 11 bases remaining between them. For the CDR3, the DNA is TGCGCCAGCAGCTTGGCTCGGGCAGAGAACTATGGCTACACCTTC. Protein sequence: CASSLARAENYGYTF. The full variable domain, rest sourced from reference TRBV5-1 and TRBJ1-2, is KAGVTQTPRYLIKTRGQQVTLSCSPISGHRSVSWYQQTPGQGLQFLFEYFSETQRNKGNFPGRFSGRQFSNSRSEMNVSTLELGDSALYLCASSLARAENYGYTFGSGTRLTVV.

This clonotype was recorded at least ten times. The rearrangement links TRBV10-2 to TRBJ1-5; a possible D gene is TRBD1 (5 bases). Germline CDR1 and CDR2: WSHSY and SAAADI. CDR3 length: 15 residues. The ends were cut back, 0 bases at V and 6 bases at J, with 12 bases in the middle. Here the CDR3 DNA reads TGCGCCAGCAGTGAGTCGGATGGGGCTAGTCAGCCCCAGCATTTT. Protein: CASSESDGASQPQHF.

Many counts were recorded for this clonotype. The chain combines TRBV2 with TRBJ2-5; 9 bases map to TRBD2. Germline CDR1 SNHLY, CDR2 FYNNEI. J lost 4 bases, V lost 6 bases, and 6 bases had no gene match. This CDR3 spans 14 amino acids. This chain's CDR3 is CASRIAGARETQYF. The DNA of the CDR3 is TGTGCCAGCAGAATAGCGGGGGCAAGAGAGACCCAGTACTTC.

This clonotype appeared many times. The chain employs TRBV30 and TRBJ2-3; D may match TRBD1 or TRBD2 (5 bases each). Germline CDR1 and CDR2: GTSNPN and SVGIG (reference sequence). The CDR3 is 12 residues long. The ends were cut back, 3 bases at V and 3 bases at J, with 7 bases in the middle. The CDR3 coding sequence is TGTGCCTGGAGATGGGGGACAGATACGCAGTATTTT. It yields the protein CAWRWGTDTQYF.

The table lists this clonotype with many counts. CDR3 sequence: CASSQQTGFDEQFF. In DNA form, the CDR3 reads TGTGCCAGCAGCCAGCAGACAGGGTTCGATGAGCAGTTCTTC. J is TRBJ2-1 and V is TRBV7-3; TRBD1 matches 7 bases. V lost 5 bases, J lost 8 bases, and 9 bases stayed unmatched. This CDR3 region has 14 residues. The germline CDR1 and CDR2 sequences are SGHTA and FQGTGA.

Concerning this clonotype: At one boundary the junction diverges from the germline segment, which might be a read error. This sequence joins TRBV5-6 and TRBJ1-5, with TRBD1 matching over 8 bases. CDR1 and CDR2 from the germline V gene are SGHDT and YYEEEE. This CDR3 has 17 amino acids. The CDR3 coding sequence is TGTGCCAGCAGCTTGGAGGGCAGGGGGCGCCTTAATCGGCCCCAGCATTTT. Encoded protein: CASSLEGRGRLNRPQHF.

This clonotype was observed at least ten times. The rearrangement links TRBV20-1 to TRBJ2-1, with D unclear. The V end lost 4 bases, the J end lost 2 bases, and 9 bases lay between the germline ends. The CDR3 is 13 amino acids. Per the germline V gene, CDR1 is DFQATT and CDR2 is SNEGSKA (reference sequence). The CDR3 bases are TGCAGTGCTACCCCGGACGCCTACAATGAGCAGTTCTTC. Its translation is CSATPDAYNEQFF.

The chain is built from TRBV12-5 and TRBJ1-1; tentatively, D is TRBD1 (5 bases). Trimming removed 1 base from V and 2 bases from J, with 8 bases in between. Germline CDR1 and CDR2: LGHNT and FRNRAP. There are 14 residues in the CDR3. The CDR3 sequence is CASGLGQPNTEAFF. As DNA, the CDR3 is TGTGCTAGTGGTTTGGGACAGCCAAACACTGAAGCTTTCTTT.